This T cell receptor beta chain comes out of a study of T cell repertoires in cytomegalovirus infection. Study-level information: Peptides in the study included HLA-C-restricted and HLA-B-restricted CMV epitopes. Carrying CMV and the relevant HLA type showed in public TCR beta signatures.

TCRdb analysed the reads with MiXCR anew, one entry per CDR3 protein. This sample has hundreds of thousands of distinct CDR3 sequences, with approximately 31% found just once. The CDR3 sequence is 15 residues long. CDR1 and CDR2 (germline): MNHNS, SASEGT. The table lists this clonotype with a few counts. The antigen is unknown. Its ends do not fully match the called genes, so a read error is possible. General observations from the study: The response measured ex vivo was dominated by TCR beta clonotypes (HLA-C-restricted and CMV-specific). Adding up the frequency of public TCR beta families identified people who carried CMV plus the relevant HLA.

The receptor's source is a human donor in good health (CMV status not recorded). Some clones in this sample may be carry-over from other donors' samples. This sample comprised cultured CD8+ T cells from PBMCs, obtained from culture after CMV antigen stimulation. The gene calls are TRBV6-1 and TRBJ2-2, with TRBD1 matching 7 bases. CDR3 sequence: CAGRLTGSNTGELFF. The CDR3 DNA follows: TGTGCCGGCAGACTGACAGGGTCGAACACCGGGGAGCTGTTTTTT.